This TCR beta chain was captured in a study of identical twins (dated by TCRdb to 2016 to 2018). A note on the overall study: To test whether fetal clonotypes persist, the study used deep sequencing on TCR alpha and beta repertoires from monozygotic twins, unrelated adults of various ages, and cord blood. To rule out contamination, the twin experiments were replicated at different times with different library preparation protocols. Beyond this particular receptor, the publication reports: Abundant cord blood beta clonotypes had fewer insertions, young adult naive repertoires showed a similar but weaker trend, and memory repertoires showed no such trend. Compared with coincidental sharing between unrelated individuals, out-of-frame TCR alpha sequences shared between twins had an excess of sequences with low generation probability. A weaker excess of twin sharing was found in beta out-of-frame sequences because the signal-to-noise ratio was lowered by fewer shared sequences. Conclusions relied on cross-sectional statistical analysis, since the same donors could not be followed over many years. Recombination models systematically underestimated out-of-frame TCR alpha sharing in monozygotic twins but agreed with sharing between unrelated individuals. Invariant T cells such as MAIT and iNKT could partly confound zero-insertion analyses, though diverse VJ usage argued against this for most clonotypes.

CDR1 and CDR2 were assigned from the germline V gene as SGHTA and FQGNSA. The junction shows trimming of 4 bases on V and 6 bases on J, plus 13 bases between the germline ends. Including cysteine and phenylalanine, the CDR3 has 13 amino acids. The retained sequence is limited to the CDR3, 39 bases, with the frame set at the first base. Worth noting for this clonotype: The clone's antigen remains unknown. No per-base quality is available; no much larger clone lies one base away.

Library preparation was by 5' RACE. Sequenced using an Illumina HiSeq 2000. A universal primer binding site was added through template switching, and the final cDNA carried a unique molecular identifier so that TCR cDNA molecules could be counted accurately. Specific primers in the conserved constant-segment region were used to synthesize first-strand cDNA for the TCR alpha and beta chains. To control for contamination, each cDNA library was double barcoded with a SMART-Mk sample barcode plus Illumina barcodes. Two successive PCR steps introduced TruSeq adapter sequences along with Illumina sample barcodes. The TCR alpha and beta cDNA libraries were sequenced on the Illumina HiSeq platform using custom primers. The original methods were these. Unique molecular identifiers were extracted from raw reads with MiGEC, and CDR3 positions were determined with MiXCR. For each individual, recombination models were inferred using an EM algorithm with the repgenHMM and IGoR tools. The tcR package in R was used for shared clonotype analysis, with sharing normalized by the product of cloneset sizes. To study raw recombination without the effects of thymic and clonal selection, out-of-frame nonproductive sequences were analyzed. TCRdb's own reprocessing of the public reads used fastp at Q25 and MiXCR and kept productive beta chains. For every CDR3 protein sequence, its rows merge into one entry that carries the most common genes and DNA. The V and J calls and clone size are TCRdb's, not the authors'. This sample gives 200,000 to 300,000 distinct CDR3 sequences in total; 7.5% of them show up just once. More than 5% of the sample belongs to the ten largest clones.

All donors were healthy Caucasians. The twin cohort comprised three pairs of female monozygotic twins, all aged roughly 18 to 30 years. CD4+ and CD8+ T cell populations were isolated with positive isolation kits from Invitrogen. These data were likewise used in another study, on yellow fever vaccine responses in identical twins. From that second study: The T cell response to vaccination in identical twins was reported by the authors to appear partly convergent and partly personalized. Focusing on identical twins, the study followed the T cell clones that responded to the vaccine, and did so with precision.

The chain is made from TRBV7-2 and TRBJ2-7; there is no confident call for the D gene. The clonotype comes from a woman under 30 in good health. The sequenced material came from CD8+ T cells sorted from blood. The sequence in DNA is TGTGCCAGCAGCTCAAGTATAGGGATCGAGCAGTACTTC. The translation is CASSSSIGIEQYF.